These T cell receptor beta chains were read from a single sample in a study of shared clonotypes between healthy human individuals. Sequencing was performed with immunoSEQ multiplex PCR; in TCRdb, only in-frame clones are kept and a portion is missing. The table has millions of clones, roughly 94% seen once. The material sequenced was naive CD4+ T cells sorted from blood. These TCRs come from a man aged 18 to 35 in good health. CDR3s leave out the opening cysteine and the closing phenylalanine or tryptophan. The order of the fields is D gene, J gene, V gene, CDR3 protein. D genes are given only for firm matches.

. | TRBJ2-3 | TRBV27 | ASSRIGDTDTQY
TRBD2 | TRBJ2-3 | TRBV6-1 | ASRKLAGITDTQY
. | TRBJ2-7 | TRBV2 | ASSGDRFYEQY
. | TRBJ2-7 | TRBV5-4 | ASRLKYGERTYEQY
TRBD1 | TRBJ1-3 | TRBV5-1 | ASSLDPQGSGNTIY
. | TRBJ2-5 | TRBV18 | ASSPVGQETQY
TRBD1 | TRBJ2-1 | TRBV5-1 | ASSLGQGPSNEQF
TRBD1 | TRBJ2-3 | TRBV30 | AWATGGSGFHHTDTQY
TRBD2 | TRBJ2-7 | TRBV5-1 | ASSAGLAGAGEQY
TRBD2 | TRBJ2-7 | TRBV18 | ASSPAGVISYEQY
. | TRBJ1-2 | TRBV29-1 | SVPDILKGYT
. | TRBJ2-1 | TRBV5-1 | ASSLDLQAHEQF
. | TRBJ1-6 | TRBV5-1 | ASSSKGREDSPLH
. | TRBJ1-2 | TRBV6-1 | ASSESWGSGYT